Detailed here is one T cell receptor (beta chain). The data were taken from a study of blood T cell repertoires in COVID-19. Overall study context: Samples taken during acute and convalescent COVID-19 were collected in the United States, Italy and Spain. Sample material is recorded as cDNA or gDNA derived from T cells, B-cell-depleted T cells, or PBMCs.

The Seattle site enrolled patients during active infection and followed them longitudinally. Study processing details: Reference gene primers were amplified, and this amplification served to estimate nucleated cell counts. Clones were read by immunoSEQ multiplex PCR, and TCRdb kept only the in-frame ones, dropping some. Clone size and V and J calls were adopted from that table, with D and trimming inferred from the DNA. The sample includes fewer than 50,000 clones, 87% seen only once; the top ten take more than 4.5%. The source is a man in his fifties or sixties with COVID-19, enrolled during active disease. The sequenced material came from peripheral blood.

The CDR3 sequence: CARGLITGWRTEAFF. The DNA of the CDR3 is TGTGCCAGGGGCCTCATCACAGGGTGGCGCACTGAAGCTTTCTTT. V usage is TRBV28 and J usage is TRBJ1-1, with D possibly being TRBD1 (6 bases). CDR1 is MDHEN, CDR2 SYDVKM, per germline. The V and J ends lost 9 bases and 4 bases respectively, with 21 bases between them. This CDR3 is built from 15 residues.